This T cell receptor beta chain came from a study of blood T cell repertoires in COVID-19. With V trimmed by 0 bases and J by 1 base, 5 bases remained unmatched. Germline V gives CDR1 SGHNT, CDR2 YYREEE (reference sequence). The CDR3 is 16 amino acids. Profiled with immunoSEQ multiplex PCR; TCRdb holds only in-frame clones, not every one. The table lists under 250,000 clones, 85% to 90% of them singletons. Source material: PBMCs or T cells enriched from blood (not recorded which). The chain is built from TRBV5-4 and TRBJ1-1; 8 bases agree with TRBD1. This receptor was taken from a man aged 35 to 55 who had recovered from COVID-19. CDR3 sequence reads: CASSLEPQGANTEAFF. DNA of the CDR3: TGTGCCAGCAGCTTGGAACCCCAGGGGGCGAACACTGAAGCTTTCTTT.